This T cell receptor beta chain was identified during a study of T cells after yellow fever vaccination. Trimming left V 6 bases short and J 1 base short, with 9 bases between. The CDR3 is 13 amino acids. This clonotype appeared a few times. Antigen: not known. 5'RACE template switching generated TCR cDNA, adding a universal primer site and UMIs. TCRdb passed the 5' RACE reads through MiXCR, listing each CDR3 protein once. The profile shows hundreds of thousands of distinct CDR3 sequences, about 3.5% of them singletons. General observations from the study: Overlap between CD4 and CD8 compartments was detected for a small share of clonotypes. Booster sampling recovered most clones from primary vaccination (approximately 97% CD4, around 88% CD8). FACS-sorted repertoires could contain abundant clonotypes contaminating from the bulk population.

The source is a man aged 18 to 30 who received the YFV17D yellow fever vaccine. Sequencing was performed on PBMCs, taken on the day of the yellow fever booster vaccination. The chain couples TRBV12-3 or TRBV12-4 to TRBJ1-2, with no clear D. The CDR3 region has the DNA TGTGCCAGCAGCCAGATCGTTAACTATGGCTACACCTTC. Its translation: CASSQIVNYGYTF.